Listed here are 29 T cell receptor beta chains from one sample, sequenced in a study of cytomegalovirus exposure and HLA in healthy donors. The PCR used 60 Vbeta and 13 Jbeta primers. TCRdb's table, derived via immunoSEQ multiplex PCR, lists solely in-frame clones and lacks some. In the table there are roughly 100,000 clones, roughly 15% of which are singletons. The sequenced sample was PBMCs. These receptors were taken from a female donor in good health and CMV-seronegative.

J is TRBJ1-3 and V is TRBV10-3, with D hard to call. The CDR3 extends over 13 amino acids. Germline CDR1 and CDR2: ENHRY and SYGVKD. Trimming took 8 bases from V and 0 from J, leaving 8 bases between them. The CDR3: CAIRSLSGNTIYF. CDR3 bases: TGTGCCATCCGGTCCCTCTCTGGAAACACCATATATTTT.

The chain joins TRBV4-3 to TRBJ1-1; 7 bases map to TRBD1. This CDR3 contains 16 residues. From germline, CDR1 is LGHNA and CDR2 YSLEER. The V and J ends lost 7 bases and 0 bases, in that order; junction bases with no gene match: 11. The CDR3 bases are TGCGCCAGCACCCATAGACAGGGAGCGGTGAACACTGAAGCTTTCTTT. Amino acid sequence: CASTHRQGAVNTEAFF.

The CDR3 region has the DNA TGTGCCAGCAGCTTAACGAGGGCCTTGAACACTGAAGCTTTCTTT. It specifies CASSLTRALNTEAFF. The V call is TRBV7-3, the J call TRBJ1-1; unclear D gene. The CDR3 spans 15 residues. V dropped 0 bases and J dropped 0 bases, with 8 bases sitting between them. The germline gives CDR1 SGHTA, CDR2 FQGTGA.

The chain employs TRBV29-1 and TRBJ2-1, with D possibly being TRBD2 (5 bases). The V end was cut by 7 bases, the J end by 3 bases, with 16 bases between. In germline, CDR1 is SQVTM, CDR2 ANQGSEA. The CDR3 sequence is 14 residues long. The CDR3 here is CSALRGSGYNEQFF. CDR3 nucleotide sequence: TGCAGCGCCCTCAGAGGGAGCGGCTACAATGAGCAGTTCTTC.

This clone was observed a few times. This sequence joins TRBV6-6 and TRBJ1-6; D uncertain. Germline lookup yields CDR1 MNHNY and CDR2 SVGAGI (reference sequence). This CDR3 region has 13 residues. The V end lost 4 bases, the J end lost 9 bases, and 10 bases lay between the germline ends. The DNA for the CDR3 is TGTGCCAGCAGTTCCCGAGATGCTTCACCCCTCCACTTT. Translation: CASSSRDASPLHF.

The chain is built from TRBV5-1 and TRBJ1-1, with 8 bases fitting TRBD1. CDR1 is SGHRS, CDR2 YFSETQ, per germline. The CDR3 contains 13 residues. J gave up 8 bases and V 2 bases, and 5 bases lay outside the gene matches. DNA for the CDR3: TGCGCCAGCAGCTTAGGACAGGGTCGGGAAGCTTTCTTT. It is translated as CASSLGQGREAFF.

CDR3 protein: CASRQGLGGEQYF. CDR3 in DNA: TGTGCCAGCAGACAGGGATTGGGGGGGGAGCAGTACTTC. The rearrangement links TRBV25-1 to TRBJ2-7, with D possibly TRBD2 on 7 matching bases. The CDR3 length is 13 residues. Germline CDR1 and CDR2: MGHDK and SYGVNS. Deletions cut 6 bases from V and 7 bases from J, with 16 bases between.

The rearrangement uses TRBV7-2 and TRBJ1-1; D may be TRBD1 (6 bases). CDR3 length: 13 residues. Germline-derived CDR1 and CDR2 are SGHTA and FQGNSA. The V end lost 1 base, the J end lost 8 bases, and 11 bases lay between the germline ends. This CDR3 reads CASSLDRGGEAFF. CDR3 sequence (DNA): TGTGCCAGCAGCTTAGATCGGGGGGGCGAAGCTTTCTTT.

The genes are TRBV6-1 and TRBJ2-1, with D maybe TRBD1 (7 bases). V lost 4 bases and J lost 6, with 13 bases in between. Germline V CDR1 and CDR2: MNHNS, SASEGT. This CDR3 spans 14 amino acids. CDR3 nucleotide sequence: TGTGCCAGCAGTGCTTTCCAGGGGGGCAATGAGCAGTTCTTC. Translating it yields CASSAFQGGNEQFF.

The sample holds a few counts of this clone. V and J are TRBV30 and TRBJ1-2, with 8 bases identical to TRBD1. Looked up from germline, CDR1 is GTSNPN and CDR2 is SVGIG (reference sequence). Trimming took 3 bases from V and 8 from J; bases not matched to a gene: 2. The CDR3 sequence is 11 residues long. The CDR3 reads CAWRGQEGYTF. The CDR3 DNA reads as TGTGCCTGGAGGGGACAGGAGGGCTACACCTTC. Using reference TRBV30 and TRBJ1-2 for the parts outside the CDR3, the full variable domain is SQTIHQWPATLVQPVGSPLSLECTVEGTSNPNLYWYRQAAGRGLQLLFYSVGIGQISSEVPQNLSASRPQDRQFILSSKKLLLSDSGFYLCAWRGQEGYTFGSGTRLTVV.

The rearrangement uses TRBV5-6 and TRBJ2-4; D is unclear. The V gene lost 0 bases and the J gene lost 0 bases, with 7 bases spanning the gap. The CDR3 loop spans 15 amino acids. Per the germline V gene, CDR1 is SGHDT and CDR2 is YYEEEE. DNA of the CDR3: TGTGCCAGCAGCTTGGTGGCCGTAGCCAAAAACATTCAGTACTTC. Translation: CASSLVAVAKNIQYF. The entire variable domain, with the rest obtained from reference TRBV5-6 and TRBJ2-4, is as follows: DAGVTQSPTHLIKTRGQQVTLRCSPKSGHDTVSWYQQALGQGPQFIFQYYEEEERQRGNFPDRFSGHQFPNYSSELNVNALLLGDSALYLCASSLVAVAKNIQYFGAGTRLSVL.

This clone was detected a few times. This rearrangement joins TRBV15 to TRBJ1-2; D is unresolved. Trimming shortened V by 3 bases and J by 6 bases, and 14 bases separated the two germline ends. CDR1 is LNHNV and CDR2 is YYDKDF in the germline V gene (reference sequence). CDR3 size: 14 residues. The CDR3 here is CATSSNLNYNGYTF. The CDR3 bases are TGTGCCACCAGCAGTAACTTGAACTACAATGGCTACACCTTC.

In this sample, this clone turned up a few times. This sequence joins TRBV4-1 and TRBJ1-1; tentative D call: TRBD1 (5 bases). Germline V CDR1 and CDR2: MGHRA, YSYEKL. V lost 1 base and J 2 bases, leaving 8 bases between the germline ends. The CDR3 runs to 14 residues. The DNA for the CDR3 is TGCGCCAGCAGCCAAGGGACACCAAACACTGAAGCTTTCTTT. It codes for CASSQGTPNTEAFF.

The rearrangement uses TRBV6-1 and TRBJ1-4; 7 positions agree with TRBD1. CDR3 length: 19 residues. Germline V gene lookup returns CDR1 MNHNS and CDR2 SASEGT. The V gene end was trimmed by 2 bases and the J gene end by 0 bases; junction bases not matched to a gene: 12. The CDR3 is CASSERLAGGSSTNEKLFF. Written as DNA, the CDR3 is TGTGCCAGCAGTGAAAGGTTGGCAGGGGGTAGTTCAACTAATGAAAAACTGTTTTTT.

This clone has just a few counts. V usage is TRBV7-2 and J usage is TRBJ2-3, with 9 bases fitting TRBD2. This CDR3 has 16 amino acids. CDR1 and CDR2 from the germline V gene are SGHTA and FQGNSA. V was pared by 1 base and J by 4 bases, with 6 bases of the junction left unmatched. Here the CDR3 reads CASSLVGGRAPDTQYF. In DNA form, the CDR3 reads TGTGCCAGCAGCTTAGTCGGCGGGAGGGCCCCAGATACGCAGTATTTT.

This clone was counted between two and nine times. This chain uses TRBV7-8 with TRBJ2-3; 9 nucleotides line up with TRBD2. Germline V CDR1 and CDR2: SGHVS, FQNEAQ. The length of the CDR3 is 16 residues. The V segment lost 0 bases and the J segment 2 bases; nucleotides outside the gene matches: 3. CDR3 DNA sequence: TGTGCCAGCAGCTTAGCACTAGCGGGCATCACAGATACGCAGTATTTT. Encoded protein: CASSLALAGITDTQYF. The whole variable domain, remainder taken from reference TRBV7-8 and TRBJ2-3, is GAGVSQSPRYKVAKRGQDVALRCDPISGHVSLFWYQQALGQGPEFLTYFQNEAQLDKSGLPSDRFFAERPEGSVSTLKIQRTQQEDSAVYLCASSLALAGITDTQYFGPGTRLTVL.

This clone has ten or more counts. The chain uses TRBV6-4 and TRBJ1-1; 9 bases match TRBD1. Trimming cost V 2 bases and J 9 bases; bases outside gene matches: 10. Looked up from germline, CDR1 is MRHNA and CDR2 is SNTAGT. This CDR3 is 15 amino acids long. The DNA of the CDR3 is TGTGCCAGCAGTGACGGCGGGGGGACAGGGAAAAAAGCTTTCTTT. Translation: CASSDGGGTGKKAFF.

This clone has just a few counts. The V and J genes are TRBV9 and TRBJ1-1; the match to TRBD1 covers 7 bases. The CDR3 contains 16 residues. Unmatched junction bases numbered 9, after V lost 0 bases and J lost 4 bases. Germline V gene data show CDR1 as SGDLS and CDR2 as YYNGEE. The CDR3: CASSVGGPGGFTEAFF. In DNA form, the CDR3 reads TGTGCCAGCAGCGTAGGGGGTCCAGGGGGGTTCACTGAAGCTTTCTTT.

This clone has just a few counts. This chain links TRBV4-1 with TRBJ1-1; 8 bases align to TRBD1. CDR3 length equals 16 residues. V lost 3 bases and J lost 0; bases outside the gene matches: 6. Germline CDR1 reads MGHRA; CDR2 reads YSYEKL. The CDR3 here is CASSQRTGTLNTEAFF. CDR3 nucleotide sequence: TGCGCCAGCAGCCAGAGGACAGGGACCCTGAACACTGAAGCTTTCTTT.

The rearrangement uses TRBV19 and TRBJ2-7; weak D call: TRBD2 (6 bases). The V end was cut by 3 bases, the J end by 5 bases, with 14 bases between. CDR3 length: 14 residues. Germline V CDR1 and CDR2: LNHDA, SQIVND (reference sequence). CDR3: CASSMIGRGDEQYF. CDR3 in DNA: TGTGCCAGTAGTATGATAGGGCGGGGTGACGAGCAGTACTTC. Together with reference TRBV19 and TRBJ2-7, the CDR3 gives the full variable domain: DGGITQSPKYLFRKEGQNVTLSCEQNLNHDAMYWYRQDPGQGLRLIYYSQIVNDFQKGDIAEGYSVSREKKESFPLTVTSAQKNPTAFYLCASSMIGRGDEQYFGPGTRLTVT.

This clone was counted between two and nine times. The chain combines TRBV7-9 with TRBJ1-2; D perhaps matches TRBD1 (6 bases). Germline V gene sequence: CDR1 SEHNR, CDR2 FQNEAQ (reference sequence). This CDR3 has 13 amino acids. Trimming cost V 8 bases and J 2 bases, with 12 bases left between them. CDR3 nucleotides: TGTGCCAGCGGGGACATTTTGAACTATGGCTACACCTTC. It yields the protein CASGDILNYGYTF.

This clone was detected only a few times. This rearrangement joins TRBV28 to TRBJ2-7; a weak D match, TRBD1 (6 bases). Trimming stripped 6 bases from V and 2 bases from J, with 14 bases between. The CDR3 is made up of 14 amino acids. The germline gives CDR1 MDHEN, CDR2 SYDVKM. The chain's CDR3 is CASSRRQAPYEQYF. The CDR3 nucleotides are TGTGCCAGCAGCCGTAGACAGGCGCCCTACGAGCAGTACTTC.

The rearrangement links TRBV6-6 to TRBJ1-4; D remains unclear. This CDR3 spans 11 amino acids. Germline V lookup: CDR1 MNHNY, CDR2 SVGAGI (reference sequence). V was cut by 6 bases and J by 8 bases, with 7 bases left in between. Here the CDR3 reads CASSPREKLFF. CDR3 DNA: TGTGCCAGCAGCCCTAGGGAAAAACTGTTTTTT.

V and J are TRBV5-1 and TRBJ2-5, with a weak D call TRBD1 (6 bases). The germline V and J ends were trimmed by 0 bases and 11 bases, with 14 bases remaining between them. CDR1 and CDR2 from the germline V gene are SGHRS and YFSETQ. The CDR3 consists of 13 residues. CDR3 DNA sequence: TGCGCCAGCAGCTTGGAGATGGACAGTCAACAGTACTTC. This sequence encodes CASSLEMDSQQYF.

A few counts support this clone. The chain carries TRBV2 and TRBJ2-1; D is unclear. Germline lookup yields CDR1 SNHLY and CDR2 FYNNEI. There are 16 residues in the CDR3. V was trimmed by 2 bases and J by 2 bases, leaving 13 bases between them. CDR3 residues: CASSERFSSPYNEQFF. The CDR3 DNA is TGTGCCAGCAGTGAACGGTTCTCGAGCCCCTACAATGAGCAGTTCTTC.

The V gene is TRBV5-1, the J gene TRBJ1-4; a possible D gene is TRBD1 (5 bases). Germline CDR1 and CDR2: SGHRS and YFSETQ. Trimming removed 4 bases at V and 5 bases at J, with 12 bases between. The CDR3 length is 14 residues. CDR3 DNA sequence: TGCGCCAGCAGCGCGGACACCAAGAATGAAAAACTGTTTTTT. It specifies CASSADTKNEKLFF. Full variable domain (outside the CDR3, taken from reference TRBV5-1 and TRBJ1-4): KAGVTQTPRYLIKTRGQQVTLSCSPISGHRSVSWYQQTPGQGLQFLFEYFSETQRNKGNFPGRFSGRQFSNSRSEMNVSTLELGDSALYLCASSADTKNEKLFFGSGTQLSVL.

This clone was observed a few times. For the CDR3, the DNA is TGTGCCAGCAGCCCCGGGGGGACCCAATACAATGAGCAGTTCTTC. This sequence encodes CASSPGGTQYNEQFF. The rearrangement uses TRBV4-2 and TRBJ2-1, with 7 bases identical to TRBD2. The ends lost 4 bases at V and 4 bases at J; junction bases unmatched: 7. The CDR3 loop spans 15 amino acids. Looked up from germline, CDR1 is LGHNA and CDR2 is YNFKEQ.

V is TRBV2 and J is TRBJ2-6; 11 bases fit TRBD1. In germline, CDR1 is SNHLY, CDR2 FYNNEI. The ends lost 6 bases at V and 2 bases at J; junction bases unmatched: 6. CDR3 length: 17 amino acids. This CDR3 reads CASSSDRGRTGANVLTF. In nucleotides, the CDR3 is TGTGCCAGCAGCTCGGACAGGGGGCGCACTGGGGCCAACGTCCTGACTTTC.

In its sample, this clone was seen a few times. J is TRBJ2-5 and V is TRBV9; the match to TRBD1 covers 12 bases. Germline V gives CDR1 SGDLS, CDR2 YYNGEE. Trimming removed 3 bases from V and 2 bases from J; junction bases left unmatched: 5. The CDR3 length is 16 residues. The CDR3 sequence: CASSGRDRGLQETQYF. CDR3 bases: TGTGCCAGCAGCGGCCGGGACAGGGGGCTTCAAGAGACCCAGTACTTC.